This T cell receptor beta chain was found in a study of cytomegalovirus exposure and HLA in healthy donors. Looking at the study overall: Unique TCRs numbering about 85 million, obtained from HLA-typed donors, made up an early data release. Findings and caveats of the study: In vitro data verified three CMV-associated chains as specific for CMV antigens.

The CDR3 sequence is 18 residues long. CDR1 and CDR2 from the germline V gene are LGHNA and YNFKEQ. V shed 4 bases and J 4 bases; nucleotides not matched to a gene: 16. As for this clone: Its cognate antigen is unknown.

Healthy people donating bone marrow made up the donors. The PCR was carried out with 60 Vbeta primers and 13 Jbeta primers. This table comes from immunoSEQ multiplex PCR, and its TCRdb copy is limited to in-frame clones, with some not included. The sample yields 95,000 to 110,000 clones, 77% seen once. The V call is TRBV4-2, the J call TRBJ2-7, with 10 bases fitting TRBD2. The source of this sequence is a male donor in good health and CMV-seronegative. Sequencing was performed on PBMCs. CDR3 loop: CASSPDTRKAGGPYEQYF. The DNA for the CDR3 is TGTGCCAGCAGCCCGGATACCCGCAAAGCGGGAGGGCCATACGAGCAGTACTTC.